The 8 T cell receptor beta chains listed next were all sequenced from one sample in a study of response to subunit inactivated influenza vaccine. TCRdb ran MiXCR on the RT-PCR reads and lists one entry per CDR3 protein. The sample contains 450,000 to 600,000 distinct CDR3 sequences, roughly 7.6% of which appear only once. Sequencing used PBMCs from blood, obtained around 25 months after vaccination. These receptors all stem from a man aged 45 to 75 who received an inactivated influenza vaccine.

This clonotype was seen a handful of times. The rearrangement links TRBV20-1 to TRBJ1-2; TRBD1 agrees at 9 bases. The length of the CDR3 is 14 residues. V trimming: 0 bases; J trimming: 8 bases; junction bases outside the gene matches: 7. From germline, CDR1 is DFQATT and CDR2 SNEGSKA (reference sequence). This chain's CDR3 is CSARDGQGPTGYTF. The CDR3 DNA is TGCAGTGCTAGAGACGGACAGGGGCCTACGGGCTACACCTTC.

This clonotype has just a few counts. The chain uses TRBV4-3 and TRBJ2-7; 7 bases line up with TRBD1. In germline, CDR1 is LGHNA, CDR2 YSLEER. The CDR3 spans 15 residues. Losses at the gene ends were 3 bases for V and 3 bases for J; bases not matched to a gene: 8. CDR3 residues: CASSHGPGQNYEQYF. As DNA, the CDR3 is TGCGCCAGCAGCCATGGACCGGGACAGAACTACGAGCAGTACTTC.

The chain recombines TRBV7-9 with TRBJ1-2, with D perhaps matching TRBD1 (5 bases). The V end lost 5 bases, the J end lost 3 bases, and 10 bases lay between the germline ends. Per germline, CDR1 SEHNR and CDR2 FQNEAQ (reference sequence). The CDR3 length is 13 residues. In DNA, the CDR3 is TGTGCCAGCAGCAGGGACGGGGACTATGGCTACACCTTC. It is translated as CASSRDGDYGYTF.

The genes are TRBV6-4 and TRBJ2-5; D is possibly TRBD1 (6 bases). Germline lookup yields CDR1 MRHNA and CDR2 SNTAGT. The CDR3 spans 16 residues. Between the trimmed V and J ends, which lost 1 base and 4 bases, there was a span of 16 bases. The chain's CDR3 is CASSDFYRAWGETQYF. The CDR3 bases are TGTGCCAGCAGTGACTTCTACAGGGCTTGGGGAGAGACCCAGTACTTC.

CDR3 loop: CASSNLGRMGSYNEQFF. In DNA form, the CDR3 reads TGTGCCAGTAGTAACCTGGGTCGGATGGGCTCCTACAATGAGCAGTTCTTC. The chain carries TRBV19 and TRBJ2-1; no reliable D call. V lost 4 bases and J lost 0, with 16 bases in between. Per the germline V gene, CDR1 is LNHDA and CDR2 is SQIVND (reference sequence). This CDR3 has 17 amino acids.

There are a few counts of this clonotype. The rearrangement links TRBV10-3 to TRBJ2-7; 11 bases map to TRBD1. Trimming took 10 bases from V and 1 from J; bases not matched to a gene: 6. The CDR3 runs 14 residues. CDR1 is ENHRY and CDR2 is SYGVKD in the germline V gene. DNA for the CDR3: TGTGCCACGAGGACAGGGGGCTCGTCCTACGAGCAGTACTTC. Its translation: CATRTGGSSYEQYF.

A few counts support this clonotype. V is TRBV6-1 and J is TRBJ2-1; 8 bases map to TRBD1. This CDR3 comprises 13 residues. J lost 8 bases, V lost 6 bases, and 6 bases had no gene match. Germline V gene sequence: CDR1 MNHNS, CDR2 SASEGT. CDR3 nucleotides: TGTGCCAGCAGATCGACAGGGGCAGATGAGCAGTTCTTC. Residues: CASRSTGADEQFF.

This clonotype was counted a few times. The chain carries TRBV5-1 and TRBJ2-7; perhaps TRBD2 as D (5 bases). CDR1 is SGHRS and CDR2 is YFSETQ in the germline V gene. The V end lost 3 bases, the J end lost 0 bases, and 16 bases lay between the germline ends. The CDR3 covers 16 residues. CDR3 region: CASSSDGNGRSYEQYF. The CDR3 DNA sequence: TGCGCCAGCAGCTCCGACGGGAACGGGCGCTCCTACGAGCAGTACTTC.